Below, 31 T cell receptor beta chains from the same sample are listed, as sequenced in a study of cytomegalovirus exposure and HLA in healthy donors. The PCR ran on 60 Vbeta and 13 Jbeta primers. The assay was immunoSEQ multiplex PCR, and TCRdb's table has in-frame clones only and misses some. The sample lists about 96,000 clones; approximately 74% were seen once. What was sequenced was PBMCs. The receptors stem from a female donor in good health and CMV-seropositive.

The CDR3 DNA is TGTGCCAGCAGTGAAGACTACAGGGCAGGGGTTTTAGGCTACACCTTC. Its translation is CASSEDYRAGVLGYTF. This chain connects TRBV6-1 to TRBJ1-2; TRBD1 is a possible D gene (6 bases). The CDR3 is 16 residues long. V gave up 1 base and J gave up 8 bases, with 20 bases separating them. The germline gives CDR1 MNHNS, CDR2 SASEGT.

The chain is built from TRBV7-2 and TRBJ2-1; possible D gene TRBD2, 5 bases. In germline, CDR1 is SGHTA, CDR2 FQGNSA. The CDR3 has 12 residues. V lost 2 bases to trimming and J lost 7 bases, with 6 bases between them. The CDR3 spells CASSLTRNEQFF. DNA for the CDR3: TGTGCCAGCAGCTTAACTAGGAATGAGCAGTTCTTC.

This clone has only a few counts. V and J are TRBV5-1 and TRBJ1-1, with 8 bases matching TRBD1. The CDR3 loop spans 14 amino acids. Germline V CDR1 and CDR2: SGHRS, YFSETQ. Unmatched junction bases numbered 5, after V lost 3 bases and J lost 4 bases. Written as DNA, the CDR3 is TGCGCCAGCAGCTCCCGCGACAGGGGCACTGAAGCTTTCTTT. Protein: CASSSRDRGTEAFF.

The chain links TRBV9 to TRBJ2-7; perhaps TRBD2 as D (6 bases). CDR1 is SGDLS and CDR2 is YYNGEE in the germline V gene. The CDR3 is made up of 15 amino acids. Between the trimmed V and J ends, which lost 0 bases and 5 bases, there was a span of 15 bases. CDR3 residues: CASSVGLSSGDEQYF. The CDR3 coding sequence is TGTGCCAGCAGCGTAGGTCTCAGCTCGGGAGACGAGCAGTACTTC.

The rearrangement links TRBV18 to TRBJ1-1; D gene uncertain. Germline CDR1 and CDR2: KGHSH and LQKENI. The CDR3 has 14 residues. V was shortened by 1 base and J by 0 bases, with 6 bases between the two germline ends. The CDR3 here is CASSPREMNTEAFF. The CDR3 bases are TGTGCCAGCTCACCACGGGAGATGAACACTGAAGCTTTCTTT.

The chain combines TRBV4-3 with TRBJ2-7; 11 positions match TRBD2. V was pared by 0 bases and J by 4 bases, with 5 bases of the junction left unmatched. The CDR3 is 16 residues long. Looked up from germline, CDR1 is LGHNA and CDR2 is YSLEER. The DNA of the CDR3 is TGCGCCAGCAGCCAAGAAATGGTAGCGGGAGGGTACGAGCAGTACTTC. It encodes CASSQEMVAGGYEQYF.

The chain recombines TRBV10-3 with TRBJ1-2, with 8 bases fitting TRBD1. V trimming: 11 bases; J trimming: 0 bases; junction bases outside the gene matches: 11. The CDR3 runs 15 residues. CDR1 and CDR2 from the germline V gene are ENHRY and SYGVKD. CDR3 residues: CAVRQGMGPNYGYTF. CDR3 DNA: TGTGCCGTACGACAGGGGATGGGGCCTAACTATGGCTACACCTTC.

The V gene is TRBV4-1, the J gene TRBJ2-3, with 8 bases fitting TRBD2. Per the germline V gene, CDR1 is MGHRA and CDR2 is YSYEKL. V lost 3 bases and J lost 2; bases outside the gene matches: 7. The CDR3 runs 16 residues. The CDR3 protein is CASSQLTSGPTDTQYF. CDR3 coding DNA: TGCGCCAGCAGCCAGCTTACTAGCGGCCCCACAGATACGCAGTATTTT.

The rearrangement links TRBV28 to TRBJ1-1; TRBD1 matches at 7 bases. With 3 bases clipped from V and 4 bases from J, the junction kept 5 bases outside the gene matches. CDR1 is MDHEN, CDR2 SYDVKM, per germline. The CDR3 spans 14 residues. Written as DNA, the CDR3 is TGTGCCAGCAGTTTCAGGGGGACGGGCACTGAAGCTTTCTTT. Its protein product is CASSFRGTGTEAFF.

As concerns this clone: The junction does not match germline at one end; this may be a read error. The chain uses TRBV10-3 and TRBJ1-5; D is unclear. The length of the CDR3 is 15 residues. Germline V gene lookup returns CDR1 ENHRY and CDR2 SYGVKD. CDR3 nucleotides: TGTGCCATCAGTGAGGAGGGAAATAGCGATCAGCCCCAGCATTTT. It translates to CAISEEGNSDQPQHF.

Here the CDR3 reads CASSLAPTGANQPQHF. CDR3 bases: TGTGCCAGCAGCTTAGCCCCGACAGGGGCTAATCAGCCCCAGCATTTT. This rearrangement joins TRBV7-2 to TRBJ1-5; 8 bases are shared with TRBD1. V lost 0 bases and J lost 4; bases outside the gene matches: 5. The CDR3 has 16 residues. Germline V gene lookup returns CDR1 SGHTA and CDR2 FQGNSA.

The chain carries TRBV19 and TRBJ2-6; 7 nucleotides align to TRBD1. The CDR3 runs to 15 residues. Per germline, CDR1 LNHDA and CDR2 SQIVND (reference sequence). The V and J ends lost 9 bases and 3 bases, in that order; junction bases with no gene match: 8. The CDR3 nucleotides are TGTGCCAGCCAAAGAGGGGGCGATGGGGCCAACGTCCTGACTTTC. Protein sequence: CASQRGGDGANVLTF. The variable domain in full, completed from reference TRBV19 and TRBJ2-6, reads DGGITQSPKYLFRKEGQNVTLSCEQNLNHDAMYWYRQDPGQGLRLIYYSQIVNDFQKGDIAEGYSVSREKKESFPLTVTSAQKNPTAFYLCASQRGGDGANVLTFGAGSRLTVL.

The CDR3, as DNA: TGTGCCAGCAGTTCCGACCGGGGGGAAACTCAAAAACTGTTTTTT. Translation gives CASSSDRGETQKLFF. The chain couples TRBV7-6 to TRBJ1-4; TRBD1 might be the D (5 bases). V was shortened by 6 bases and J by 9 bases, with 20 bases between the two germline ends. The CDR3 consists of 15 residues. CDR1 and CDR2 from the germline V gene are SGHVS and FNYEAQ.

This sequence joins TRBV21-1 and TRBJ2-3; the D call of TRBD2 is as the table states it, not checked on the DNA. TRBV21-1 is a pseudogene segment. The CDR3 sequence is 15 residues long. The CDR3 protein is CASSHGRGAGDTQYF. CDR3 nucleotides: TGTGCCAGCAGCCACGGGCGGGGAGCGGGAGATACGCAGTATTTT.

The chain is built from TRBV7-2 and TRBJ2-7; 10 bases are a match to TRBD2. CDR3 length equals 15 residues. Germline values: CDR1 SGHTA, CDR2 FQGNSA. Losses at the gene ends were 6 bases for V and 4 bases for J; bases not matched to a gene: 9. The CDR3 DNA sequence: TGTGCCAGCAGAACTGGACTAGCGGCTTATTACGAGCAGTACTTC. This gives the protein CASRTGLAAYYEQYF. Full variable domain (rest looked up from reference TRBV7-2 and TRBJ2-7): GAGVSQSPSNKVTEKGKDVELRCDPISGHTALYWYRQSLGQGLEFLIYFQGNSAPDKSGLPSDRFSAERTGGSVSTLTIQRTQQEDSAVYLCASRTGLAAYYEQYFGPGTRLTVT.

The rearrangement uses TRBV6-5 and TRBJ1-2, with D unclear. The germline CDR1 and CDR2 sequences are MNHEY and SVGAGI. Trimming pared 4 bases from V and 4 bases from J, leaving 16 bases between. The CDR3 runs to 15 residues. CDR3 nucleotides: TGTGCCAGCAGTTCCCCCGGGGAGGCGAGCTATGGCTACACCTTC. Protein sequence: CASSSPGEASYGYTF.

The CDR3 protein is CASSFTGLGQFF. The CDR3 DNA is TGTGCCAGCAGCTTCACAGGGTTGGGGCAGTTCTTC. V gene TRBV11-2 combines with J gene TRBJ2-1; D perhaps matches TRBD1 (6 bases). Trimming removed 3 bases at V and 12 bases at J, with 12 bases between. Germline CDR1 is SGHAT and CDR2 is FQNNGV. This CDR3 spans 12 amino acids. Full variable domain (outside the CDR3, taken from reference TRBV11-2 and TRBJ2-1): EAGVAQSPRYKIIEKRQSVAFWCNPISGHATLYWYQQILGQGPKLLIQFQNNGVVDDSQLPKDRFSAERLKGVDSTLKIQPAKLEDSAVYLCASSFTGLGQFFGPGTRLTVL.

There are a few counts of this clone. The chain has TRBV4-1 and TRBJ2-7; D perhaps matches TRBD1 (6 bases). The germline CDR1 and CDR2 sequences are MGHRA and YSYEKL. Trimming stripped 0 bases from V and 4 bases from J, with 19 bases between. The CDR3 is 17 amino acids. The CDR3 reads CASSQDPPGTSGYEQYF. DNA for the CDR3: TGCGCCAGCAGCCAAGACCCTCCCGGGACATCGGGGTACGAGCAGTACTTC.

The V and J genes are TRBV6-1 and TRBJ2-1; TRBD2 matches 7 bases. Looked up from germline, CDR1 is MNHNS and CDR2 is SASEGT. The CDR3 covers 15 residues. The V gene end was trimmed by 8 bases and the J gene end by 7 bases; junction bases not matched to a gene: 14. As DNA, the CDR3 is TGTGCCAGCCGCGGGCGGGAGTTACCCCCAAATGAGCAGTTCTTC. This encodes CASRGRELPPNEQFF.

This chain links TRBV6-1 with TRBJ2-1, with TRBD1 matching 9 bases. Germline CDR1 and CDR2: MNHNS and SASEGT. This CDR3 contains 17 residues. The V and J ends lost 0 bases and 15 bases, in that order; junction bases with no gene match: 18. The CDR3 region is CASSEALRGTGRTPWFF. For the CDR3, the DNA is TGTGCCAGCAGTGAAGCGCTTCGAGGGACAGGGAGGACCCCTTGGTTCTTC.

The V and J genes are TRBV7-6 and TRBJ2-7; 8 bases agree with TRBD1. V was clipped by 5 bases and J by 2 bases; unmatched bases: 8. CDR3 length: 15 residues. Germline CDR1 and CDR2: SGHVS and FNYEAQ. The DNA for the CDR3 is TGTGCCAGCAGCCCCGCGGCAGGGGGCCCCTACGAGCAGTACTTC. It translates to CASSPAAGGPYEQYF.

The chain links TRBV6-1 to TRBJ2-3; D is possibly TRBD2 (7 bases). In germline, CDR1 is MNHNS, CDR2 SASEGT. Trimming stripped 0 bases from V and 5 bases from J, with 18 bases between. The CDR3 has 17 residues. The CDR3 sequence is CASSEALGGPSGDTQYF. CDR3 sequence (DNA): TGTGCCAGCAGTGAAGCGCTGGGGGGGCCCTCGGGAGATACGCAGTATTTT.

The V call is TRBV7-8, the J call TRBJ2-3; 7 nucleotides match TRBD1. The CDR3 length is 15 residues. CDR1 is SGHVS and CDR2 is FQNEAQ in the germline V gene. Unmatched junction bases numbered 6, after V lost 2 bases and J lost 4 bases. The CDR3 DNA is TGTGCCAGCAGCTTAACCGGGACAGCCTCAGATACGCAGTATTTT. Translation: CASSLTGTASDTQYF.

This clone was counted only a few times. The chain is built from TRBV30 and TRBJ2-2; 7 bases fit TRBD1. Germline assignment: CDR1 GTSNPN and CDR2 SVGIG (reference sequence). V dropped 0 bases and J dropped 6; count of bases not matched to a gene: 4. The CDR3 covers 14 residues. CDR3 loop: CAWSVDRVAGELFF. Here the CDR3 DNA reads TGTGCCTGGAGTGTTGACAGGGTAGCCGGGGAGCTGTTTTTT.

This sequence joins TRBV4-2 and TRBJ2-1; 14 bases match TRBD2. Germline CDR1 LGHNA, CDR2 YNFKEQ. The CDR3 extends over 16 amino acids. Trimming cost V 2 bases and J 9 bases; bases outside gene matches: 6. Here the CDR3 DNA reads TGTGCCAGCAGCCAACCGACTAGCGGGGGGGCCGGTGAGCAGTTCTTC. The encoded protein is CASSQPTSGGAGEQFF.

This chain uses TRBV19 with TRBJ2-1; 11 positions agree with TRBD1. With V trimmed by 10 bases and J by 9 bases, 5 bases remained unmatched. Germline-derived CDR1 and CDR2 are LNHDA and SQIVND (reference sequence). This CDR3 comprises 12 residues. CDR3 sequence: CATGTGGFEQFF. The CDR3 DNA sequence: TGTGCCACCGGGACAGGGGGATTTGAGCAGTTCTTC.

This clone was picked up a small number of times. This chain uses TRBV10-3 with TRBJ1-5; D remains ambiguous. Germline V gene lookup returns CDR1 ENHRY and CDR2 SYGVKD. Trimming took off 0 bases at V and 0 bases at J, with 6 bases between the two ends. The length of the CDR3 is 15 residues. The DNA of the CDR3 is TGTGCCATCAGTGAGTCTCGGGTTAGCAATCAGCCCCAGCATTTT. Translating gives CAISESRVSNQPQHF.

The chain uses TRBV19 and TRBJ1-1, with 9 positions matching TRBD1. The CDR3 length is 13 residues. Per the germline V gene, CDR1 is LNHDA and CDR2 is SQIVND (reference sequence). After removal of 4 bases from V and 10 bases from J, the junction contained 7 bases not matched to a gene. The CDR3 DNA is TGTGCCAGTAGTAAGGGACAGGGAAGGATAGCTTTCTTT. Amino acids: CASSKGQGRIAFF.

This clone was seen more than once but under ten times. V is TRBV5-5 and J is TRBJ2-5; TRBD1 agrees at 10 bases. The ends lost 0 bases at V and 7 bases at J; junction bases unmatched: 3. Germline V gives CDR1 SGHKS, CDR2 YYEKEE (reference sequence). This CDR3 region has 14 residues. In DNA, the CDR3 is TGTGCCAGCAGCTTGGGGACAGGGGGAAGGACCCAGTACTTC. Amino acid sequence: CASSLGTGGRTQYF.

The chain combines TRBV28 with TRBJ2-7; D gene uncertain. CDR3 length equals 13 residues. Germline CDR1 reads MDHEN; CDR2 reads SYDVKM. V was cut by 7 bases and J by 7 bases, with 17 bases left in between. The CDR3 bases are TGTGCCAGCACTGGGCTCACAAATAAGGAGCAGTACTTC. Encoded protein: CASTGLTNKEQYF.

The chain uses TRBV18 and TRBJ2-5; maybe TRBD2 (5 bases). The CDR3 contains 14 residues. V lost 3 bases and J lost 3, with 11 bases in between. Per the germline V gene, CDR1 is KGHSH and CDR2 is LQKENI. The CDR3 here is CASSPWRREETQYF. The DNA for the CDR3 is TGTGCCAGCTCACCCTGGCGGCGGGAAGAGACCCAGTACTTC.